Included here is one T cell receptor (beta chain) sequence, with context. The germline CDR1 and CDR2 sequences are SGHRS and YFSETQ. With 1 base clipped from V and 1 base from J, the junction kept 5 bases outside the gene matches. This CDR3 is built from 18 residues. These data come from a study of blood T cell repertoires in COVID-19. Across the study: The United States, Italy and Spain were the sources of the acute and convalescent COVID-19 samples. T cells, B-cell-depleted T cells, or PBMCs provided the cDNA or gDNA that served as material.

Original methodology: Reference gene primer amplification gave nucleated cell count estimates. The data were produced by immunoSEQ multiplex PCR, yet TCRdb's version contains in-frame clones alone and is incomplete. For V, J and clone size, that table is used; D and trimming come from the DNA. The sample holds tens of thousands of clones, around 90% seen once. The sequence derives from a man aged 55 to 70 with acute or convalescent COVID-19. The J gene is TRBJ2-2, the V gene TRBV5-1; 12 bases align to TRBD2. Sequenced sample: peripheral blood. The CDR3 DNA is TGCGCCAGCAGCTTGTTACTAGCGGGGGGTTTGAACACCGGGGAGCTGTTTTTT. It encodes CASSLLLAGGLNTGELFF.